The rows below give T cell receptor beta chains drawn from one sample of a study of T cells in Graves' hyperthyroidism and ophthalmopathy. TCRdb redid the calling of the multiplex PCR reads with MiXCR, one entry per CDR3 protein. Of more than 450,000 distinct CDR3 sequences listed, less than 15% are singletons. Sample: blood. The source of these receptors is a woman between 35 and 50 years old with Graves' hyperthyroidism. Each CDR3 is given with its conserved first and last residue. Fields, in order: V gene, J gene, clone size, CDR3 length, D gene, CDR3 DNA, CDR3 protein. The D gene is left open where the match is weak. Some rows mark clone size as missing; the rest say once, few, many or name a class of expanded clone.

TRBV7-8	TRBJ2-2	many	19	TRBD2	TGTGCCAGCAGCTTAAGGGGACTAGCGGGGGGCGAGGTCACCGGGGAGCTGTTTTTT	CASSLRGLAGGEVTGELFF
TRBV24-1	TRBJ2-2	-	12	-	TGTGCCACCAGTGATTACGCCGGGGAGCTGTTTTTT	CATSDYAGELFF
TRBV20-1	TRBJ1-5	many	13	-	TGCAGTGCTGGGGACGGCAGCAATCAGCCCCAGCATTTT	CSAGDGSNQPQHF
TRBV7-3	TRBJ1-2	-	13	-	TGTGCCAGCAGCTTAACGGAGGGGACTGGCTACACCTTC	CASSLTEGTGYTF
TRBV3-1	TRBJ2-1	many	14	TRBD2	TGTGCCAGCAGCACTAGCGGGAGATTAAGGGAGCAGTTCTTC	CASSTSGRLREQFF
TRBV28	TRBJ1-5	many	14	-	TGTGCCAGCAATGCGGGGGGAAGCGGTCAGCCCCAGCATTTT	CASNAGGSGQPQHF
TRBV20-1	TRBJ1-5	few	10	-	TGCAGTGCTAGTTCCCAGCCCCAGCATTTT	CSASSQPQHF
TRBV5-1	TRBJ2-5	many	14	-	TGCGCCAGCAGCTTTTCGGGTCCCAAAGAGACCCAGTACTTC	CASSFSGPKETQYF
TRBV11-2	TRBJ2-3	many	15	TRBD2	TGTGCCAGCAGCCACGGGACTAGCAATGGAGATACGCAGTATTTT	CASSHGTSNGDTQYF
TRBV6-1	TRBJ1-2	-	14	-	TGTGCCAGCAGTGAAGCTCAGGGGAGCTCTGGCTACACCTTC	CASSEAQGSSGYTF
TRBV7-6	TRBJ2-2	few	15	TRBD2	TGTGCCAGCAGCTACAGCGGGAGTGAAACCGGGGAGCTGTTTTTT	CASSYSGSETGELFF
TRBV27	TRBJ1-1	once	13	-	TGTGCCAGCAGTTTAGGAGAGGGAACTAAAGCTTTCTTT	CASSLGEGTKAFF
TRBV11-2	TRBJ2-7	many	19	-	TGTGCCAGCAGCTTAGATCTCTTAGCGGGACAGGCAACCCACCCCGAGCAGTACTTC	CASSLDLLAGQATHPEQYF
TRBV24-1	TRBJ1-2	-	13	-	TGTGCCACCAGTGGACAGAACTTCTATGGCTACACCTTC	CATSGQNFYGYTF